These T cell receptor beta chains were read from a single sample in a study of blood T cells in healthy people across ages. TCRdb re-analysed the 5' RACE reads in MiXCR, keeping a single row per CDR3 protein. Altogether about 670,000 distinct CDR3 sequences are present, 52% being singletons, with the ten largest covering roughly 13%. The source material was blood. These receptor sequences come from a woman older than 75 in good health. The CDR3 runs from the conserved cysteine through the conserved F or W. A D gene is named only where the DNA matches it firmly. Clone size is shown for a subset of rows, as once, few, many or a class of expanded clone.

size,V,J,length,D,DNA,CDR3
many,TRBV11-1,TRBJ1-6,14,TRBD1,TGTGCCAGCAGCGGACAGGGGGATAATTCACCCCTCCACTTT,CASSGQGDNSPLHF
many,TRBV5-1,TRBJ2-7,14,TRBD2,TGCGCCAGCAGCCCACTAGCGGGGGCCTACGAGCAGTACTTC,CASSPLAGAYEQYF
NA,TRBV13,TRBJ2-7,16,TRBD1,TGTGCCAGCAGCAACAAAAACAGGGGAATACTCTACGAGCAGTACTTC,CASSNKNRGILYEQYF
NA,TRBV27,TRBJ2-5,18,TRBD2,TGTGCCAGCAGTTTATCGGCGTCCCTAGCGGGAGGTCTAGAGACCCAGTACTTC,CASSLSASLAGGLETQYF
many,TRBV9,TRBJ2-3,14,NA,TGTGCCAGCAGCGTAGGGGGGGTAGTAGATACGCAGTATTTT,CASSVGGVVDTQYF
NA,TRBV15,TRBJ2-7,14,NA,TGTGCCACCAGCAGACCAGTCCTGGGGTACGAGCAGTACTTC,CATSRPVLGYEQYF
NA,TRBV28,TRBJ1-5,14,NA,TGTGCCAGCACCCCGAACTCTGGGAGTCAGCCCCAGCATTTT,CASTPNSGSQPQHF
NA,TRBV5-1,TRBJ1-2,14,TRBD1,TGCGCCAGCACCGTGGACAGGGCGGTGTCTGGCTACACCTTC,CASTVDRAVSGYTF
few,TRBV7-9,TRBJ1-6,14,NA,TGTGCCAGCAGCCGAAGTTCCTATAATTCACCCCTCCACTTT,CASSRSSYNSPLHF
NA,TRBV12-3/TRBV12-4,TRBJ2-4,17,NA,TGTGCCAGCAGTTTGGGTTCGAGAGGGCGAGGCAAAAACATTCAGTACTTC,CASSLGSRGRGKNIQYF
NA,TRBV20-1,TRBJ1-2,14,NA,TGCAGTGCTAGAGACGGCGGGGGGTATGGAGGCTACACCTTC,CSARDGGGYGGYTF